This passage covers 27 T cell receptor beta chains from one sample sequenced in a study of Ad26.COV2.S vaccination and SARS-CoV-2 variants. Here immunoSEQ multiplex PCR was the method, and the copy in TCRdb shows in-frame clones only, minus some. This table has about 400,000 clones, 92% appearing once. Treatment in this sample: approximately 18 received Ad26.COV2.S at low or high dose, single or two shots; 5 received placebo; per-sample allocation not given. Samples came from day 63 after the first vaccine or placebo injection. The sequences come from peripheral blood, collected in a trial of Ad26.COV2.S vaccine versus placebo. The receptors were gathered from a person aged 18-65 years who received the Ad26.COV2.S COVID-19 vaccine or a placebo.

The gene calls are TRBV5-8 and TRBJ2-1; D not certain. Germline lookup yields CDR1 SGHTS and CDR2 YDEGEE. Trimming left V 3 bases short and J 8 bases short, with 15 bases between. The CDR3 contains 14 residues. CDR3 protein: CASSYRWSSHEQFF. The CDR3 DNA is TGTGCCAGCAGCTACCGCTGGAGTTCGCATGAGCAGTTCTTC.

This clone turned up a few times. V usage is TRBV9 and J usage is TRBJ2-2; D remains ambiguous. Germline lookup yields CDR1 SGDLS and CDR2 YYNGEE. The CDR3 extends over 15 amino acids. V lost 8 bases to trimming and J lost 1 base, with 15 bases between them. In nucleotides, the CDR3 is TGTGCCAGTTCAGTGGTGGCCTTGAACACCGGGGAGCTGTTTTTT. It codes for CASSVVALNTGELFF. Supplemented by reference TRBV9 and TRBJ2-2, the full variable domain reads DSGVTQTPKHLITATGQRVTLRCSPRSGDLSVYWYQQSLDQGLQFLIQYYNGEERAKGNILERFSAQQFPDLHSELNLSSLELGDSALYFCASSVVALNTGELFFGEGSRLTVL.

J is TRBJ2-7 and V is TRBV30; perhaps TRBD1 as D (5 bases). Germline V lookup: CDR1 GTSNPN, CDR2 SVGIG (reference sequence). V was clipped by 0 bases and J by 2 bases, with 5 bases between them. This CDR3 is built from 12 residues. The CDR3 spells CAWSVQAYEQYF. The CDR3, as DNA: TGTGCCTGGAGTGTACAGGCCTACGAGCAGTACTTC. The complete variable domain, with remaining parts taken from reference TRBV30 and TRBJ2-7, reads SQTIHQWPATLVQPVGSPLSLECTVEGTSNPNLYWYRQAAGRGLQLLFYSVGIGQISSEVPQNLSASRPQDRQFILSSKKLLLSDSGFYLCAWSVQAYEQYFGPGTRLTVT.

V and J are TRBV5-1 and TRBJ2-7, with D possibly called TRBD1 or TRBD2 (5 bases each). Germline values: CDR1 SGHRS, CDR2 YFSETQ. Trimming cost V 0 bases and J 3 bases, with 16 bases left between them. This CDR3 comprises 16 residues. The CDR3: CASSLGPGRAVYEQYF. The CDR3 coding sequence is TGCGCCAGCAGCTTGGGACCGGGACGGGCAGTCTACGAGCAGTACTTC.

This rearrangement joins TRBV23-1 to TRBJ1-6; 11 nucleotides match TRBD1. TRBV23-1 is designated an ORF whose function remains uncertain. The CDR3 has 20 amino acids. J was trimmed by 2 bases and V by 9 bases; bases with no gene match: 18. The CDR3: CASRTIPDRGRPTYNSPLHF. The CDR3, as DNA: TGCGCCAGTAGGACGATCCCGGACAGGGGGCGACCTACCTATAATTCACCCCTCCACTTT.

The CDR3 loop is CASGLRWKYEQYF. The CDR3 DNA reads TGTGCCAGCGGACTGCGGTGGAAGTACGAGCAGTACTTC. The V and J genes are TRBV27 and TRBJ2-7, with D possibly matching TRBD2 (5 bases). The V end was cut by 8 bases, the J end by 4 bases, with 15 bases between. Germline V gene sequence: CDR1 MNHEY, CDR2 SMNVEV (reference sequence). The CDR3 runs to 13 residues.

This clone was seen once. This chain links TRBV27 with TRBJ2-5; TRBD1 might be the D (6 bases). The length of the CDR3 is 14 residues. The germline CDR1 and CDR2 sequences are MNHEY and SMNVEV (reference sequence). V was clipped by 6 bases and J by 0 bases, with 11 bases between them. CDR3 DNA: TGTGCCAGCAGCTCAACAGGGAACCAAGAGACCCAGTACTTC. Translated, it gives CASSSTGNQETQYF.

The chain couples TRBV9 to TRBJ2-3; D gene ambiguous. V gave up 6 bases and J gave up 2 bases, with 22 bases separating them. The CDR3 loop spans 17 amino acids. The germline V gene encodes CDR1 SGDLS and CDR2 YYNGEE. DNA of the CDR3: TGTGCCAGCAAGCTTCAGGACCATCCCCCCGACACAGATACGCAGTATTTT. This encodes CASKLQDHPPDTDTQYF. Full variable domain (remainder filled in from reference TRBV9 and TRBJ2-3): DSGVTQTPKHLITATGQRVTLRCSPRSGDLSVYWYQQSLDQGLQFLIQYYNGEERAKGNILERFSAQQFPDLHSELNLSSLELGDSALYFCASKLQDHPPDTDTQYFGPGTRLTVL.

V is TRBV6-5 and J is TRBJ2-1; D is unresolved. The germline V and J ends were trimmed by 7 bases and 1 base, with 14 bases remaining between them. CDR3 length equals 15 residues. Germline values: CDR1 MNHEY, CDR2 SVGAGI. CDR3 sequence: CASNQKTASYNEQFF. The CDR3 DNA reads TGTGCCAGCAACCAAAAGACCGCATCCTACAATGAGCAGTTCTTC.

The chain employs TRBV4-3 and TRBJ2-1, with D perhaps TRBD1 or TRBD2 (5 bases each). Germline V gene sequence: CDR1 LGHNA, CDR2 YSLEER. CDR3 length: 12 residues. The V end lost 4 bases, the J end lost 9 bases, and 10 bases lay between the germline ends. DNA for the CDR3: TGCGCCAGCAGCCGGTGGGGGACTGAGCAGTTCTTC. This codes for CASSRWGTEQFF.

The genes are TRBV4-1 and TRBJ1-1; D gene uncertain. Germline CDR1 and CDR2: MGHRA and YSYEKL. The CDR3 is 16 residues long. V dropped 1 base and J dropped 2 bases, with 14 bases sitting between them. CDR3 in DNA: TGCGCCAGCAGCCAAGTTCATGGGGTTCCCAACACTGAAGCTTTCTTT. This encodes CASSQVHGVPNTEAFF.

The rearrangement uses TRBV19 and TRBJ1-1; 10 nucleotides line up with TRBD1. Germline loops: CDR1 LNHDA, CDR2 SQIVND (reference sequence). The CDR3 spans 15 residues. Trimming cost V 5 bases and J 4 bases; bases outside gene matches: 7. CDR3 amino acids: CASSPKTGGVTEAFF. CDR3 bases: TGTGCCAGTAGTCCAAAGACAGGGGGCGTCACTGAAGCTTTCTTT.

The chain recombines TRBV5-1 with TRBJ1-1, with D maybe TRBD1 (5 bases). The CDR3 is made up of 14 amino acids. The V end was cut by 0 bases, the J end by 5 bases, with 11 bases between. The germline gives CDR1 SGHRS, CDR2 YFSETQ. CDR3 residues: CASSLAGGWTEAFF. CDR3 nucleotides: TGCGCCAGCAGCTTGGCGGGGGGTTGGACTGAAGCTTTCTTT. The full variable domain, rest sourced from reference TRBV5-1 and TRBJ1-1, is KAGVTQTPRYLIKTRGQQVTLSCSPISGHRSVSWYQQTPGQGLQFLFEYFSETQRNKGNFPGRFSGRQFSNSRSEMNVSTLELGDSALYLCASSLAGGWTEAFFGQGTRLTVV.

The V gene is TRBV28, the J gene TRBJ1-3; 8 bases line up with TRBD1. V dropped 4 bases and J dropped 4; count of bases not matched to a gene: 9. Germline values: CDR1 MDHEN, CDR2 SYDVKM. CDR3 length: 16 amino acids. CDR3 sequence reads: CASSSAGQGVGNTIYF. The CDR3 DNA reads as TGTGCCAGCAGTTCGGCCGGACAGGGAGTGGGAAACACCATATATTTT.

A few counts support this clone. The chain combines TRBV18 with TRBJ1-3; 7 nucleotides agree with TRBD1. CDR1 is KGHSH, CDR2 LQKENI, per germline. V lost 4 bases to trimming and J lost 3 bases; unmatched junction nucleotides: 9. The CDR3 loop spans 16 amino acids. The CDR3 loop reads CASSRTGQSVGNTIYF. DNA for the CDR3: TGTGCCAGCTCACGCACGGGACAGTCTGTTGGAAACACCATATATTTT.

The chain carries TRBV5-1 and TRBJ2-3; no definite D call. The CDR3 is made up of 16 amino acids. Germline CDR1 is SGHRS and CDR2 is YFSETQ. V lost 0 bases to trimming and J lost 2 bases, with 13 bases between them. CDR3 in DNA: TGCGCCAGCAGCTTGGACCCGACCGGGTCCACAGATACGCAGTATTTT. Its protein is CASSLDPTGSTDTQYF. Looking up the rest from reference TRBV5-1 and TRBJ2-3 gives the full variable domain: KAGVTQTPRYLIKTRGQQVTLSCSPISGHRSVSWYQQTPGQGLQFLFEYFSETQRNKGNFPGRFSGRQFSNSRSEMNVSTLELGDSALYLCASSLDPTGSTDTQYFGPGTRLTVL.

The V and J genes are TRBV5-1 and TRBJ2-1, with D possibly TRBD2 on 5 matching bases. This CDR3 has 16 amino acids. Trimming cost V 0 bases and J 6 bases, with 16 bases left between them. Germline V lookup: CDR1 SGHRS, CDR2 YFSETQ. As DNA, the CDR3 is TGCGCCAGCAGCTTGGTAGGCGGACTGGAAGTCAATGAGCAGTTCTTC. Protein: CASSLVGGLEVNEQFF.

The V and J genes are TRBV4-3 and TRBJ1-2; 10 nucleotides line up with TRBD1. The CDR3 totals 14 residues. V lost 3 bases and J lost 9; bases outside the gene matches: 7. Germline loops: CDR1 LGHNA, CDR2 YSLEER. The CDR3 region is CASSHTTGGMSYTF. The CDR3 DNA reads as TGCGCCAGCAGCCACACGACAGGGGGCATGAGCTACACCTTC.

The genes are TRBV3-1 (or the pseudogene TRBV3-2) and TRBJ1-1; D might be TRBD1 (5 bases). The V and J ends lost 5 bases and 3 bases respectively, with 10 bases between them. Germline loops: CDR1 LGHDT, CDR2 YNNKEL (reference sequence). The CDR3 has 13 amino acids. CDR3 nucleotides: TGTGCCAGCAGCTCTCGGGGGGACACTGAAGCTTTCTTT. Its translation is CASSSRGDTEAFF.

V usage is TRBV19 and J usage is TRBJ1-6; 7 bases are a match to TRBD1. Trimming cost V 4 bases and J 10 bases; bases outside gene matches: 4. CDR1 is LNHDA and CDR2 is SQIVND in the germline V gene (reference sequence). This CDR3 comprises 13 residues. The CDR3 loop reads CASSTDRDSPLHF. The CDR3 nucleotides read TGTGCCAGTAGTACCGACAGGGACTCACCCCTCCACTTT.

The chain couples TRBV6-5 to TRBJ2-7; D is unresolved. Germline values: CDR1 MNHEY, CDR2 SVGAGI. The CDR3 covers 14 residues. Trimming removed 0 bases at V and 0 bases at J, with 6 bases between. The CDR3 region is CASSYSWNSYEQYF. Written as DNA, the CDR3 is TGTGCCAGCAGTTACTCTTGGAACTCCTACGAGCAGTACTTC.

The chain combines TRBV11-2 with TRBJ2-1; D gene ambiguous. Germline-derived CDR1 and CDR2 are SGHAT and FQNNGV. V was trimmed by 1 base and J by 14 bases, leaving 15 bases between them. CDR3 length equals 13 residues. The CDR3: CASSLVSGLVKFF. CDR3 sequence (DNA): TGTGCCAGCAGCTTAGTTTCAGGCCTGGTGAAGTTCTTC. The whole variable domain, filled in from reference TRBV11-2 and TRBJ2-1, reads EAGVAQSPRYKIIEKRQSVAFWCNPISGHATLYWYQQILGQGPKLLIQFQNNGVVDDSQLPKDRFSAERLKGVDSTLKIQPAKLEDSAVYLCASSLVSGLVKFFGPGTRLTVL.

The rearrangement uses TRBV4-1 and TRBJ2-6; no firm D call. Trimming cost V 0 bases and J 5 bases, with 11 bases left between them. Germline V gene data show CDR1 as MGHRA and CDR2 as YSYEKL. This CDR3 has 16 residues. CDR3 amino acids: CASSQDARLWANVLTF. The DNA of the CDR3 is TGCGCCAGCAGCCAAGATGCCCGCCTGTGGGCCAACGTCCTGACTTTC.

The chain couples TRBV29-1 to TRBJ2-3; 7 nucleotides match TRBD1. There are 16 residues in the CDR3. CDR1 is SQVTM, CDR2 ANQGSEA, per germline. With 3 bases clipped from V and 2 bases from J, the junction kept 11 bases outside the gene matches. The CDR3 nucleotides read TGCAGCGTTGATAAGGGGGCCGGGACCCTCACAGATACGCAGTATTTT. Its translation: CSVDKGAGTLTDTQYF.

The V gene is TRBV12-3 or TRBV12-4, the J gene TRBJ2-3; no definite D call. V lost 2 bases to trimming and J lost 5 bases, with 5 bases between them. The CDR3 covers 12 residues. CDR3 in amino acids: CASSLNGDTQYF. CDR3 nucleotides: TGTGCCAGCAGTTTAAACGGAGATACGCAGTATTTT.

J is TRBJ2-5 and V is TRBV30; possible D gene TRBD2, 7 bases. With 5 bases removed from V and 2 bases from J, the gap between germline ends came to 12 bases. The CDR3 consists of 13 residues. Germline values: CDR1 GTSNPN, CDR2 SVGIG (reference sequence). The CDR3 reads CAWLGGGQETQYF. The CDR3, as DNA: TGTGCCTGGCTAGGGGGGGGGCAAGAGACCCAGTACTTC. The full variable domain, rest sourced from reference TRBV30 and TRBJ2-5, is SQTIHQWPATLVQPVGSPLSLECTVEGTSNPNLYWYRQAAGRGLQLLFYSVGIGQISSEVPQNLSASRPQDRQFILSSKKLLLSDSGFYLCAWLGGGQETQYFGPGTRLLVL.

This clone was detected once. This sequence joins TRBV11-2 and TRBJ2-1; 11 bases map to TRBD2. Germline loops: CDR1 SGHAT, CDR2 FQNNGV. The CDR3 spans 17 residues. J lost 7 bases, V lost 5 bases, and 13 bases had no gene match. The CDR3 is CASSRTSGGFELNEQFF. CDR3 nucleotide sequence: TGTGCCAGCAGCCGAACTAGCGGGGGTTTCGAATTGAATGAGCAGTTCTTC.